Below, 23 T cell receptor beta chains from the same sample are listed, as sequenced in a study of tumor-infiltrating lymphocytes in primary liver carcinoma. A primer in the constant region served to generate TCR beta cDNA from approximately 460 ng of total RNA. Nested multiplex PCR, run for three rounds with slightly modified ARM-PCR, yielded TCR beta libraries. The two initial PCR rounds, approximately 10 cycles each, used TRBV1-TRBV30 forward and C-beta reverse primers. TCRdb used MiXCR to reprocess the multiplex PCR reads, holding one entry per CDR3 protein. Of 35,000 to 45,000 distinct CDR3 sequences listed, more than 60% are singletons. Each 20-30 mg portion of unsorted bulk tissue served as the source for co-extraction of RNA and DNA. Sequenced input: tumor-adjacent normal liver tissue. These receptors all come from a woman younger than 45 with primary liver carcinoma and hepatitis B virus infection.

This clonotype was found many times. The J gene is TRBJ1-4, the V gene TRBV12-3 or TRBV12-4; D is undetermined. Trimming took 3 bases from V and 5 from J, leaving 13 bases between them. This CDR3 has 15 amino acids. The CDR3 spells CASSFHGAMNEKLFF. The CDR3 coding sequence is TGTGCCAGCAGTTTTCACGGAGCCATGAATGAAAAACTGTTTTTT.

Turning to this clonotype: The junction differs from germline at one of its ends, possibly a read error. The chain recombines TRBV10-3 with TRBJ1-4, with D possibly matching TRBD1 (5 bases). CDR1 and CDR2 (germline): ENHRY, SYGVKD. The CDR3 spans 14 residues. The CDR3 DNA follows: TGTGCCATCGGTGAGAGGGGAACTAACGAAAAACTGTTTTTT. It yields the protein CAIGERGTNEKLFF.

With regard to this clonotype: A read error may account for a junction end that differs from germline. The CDR3 DNA follows: TGTGTCAGCAGCCTCCTGACTCACCGCTACGAGCAGTACTTC. Amino acid sequence: CVSSLLTHRYEQYF. The genes are TRBV7-9 and TRBJ2-7; D not certain. The germline CDR1 and CDR2 sequences are SEHNR and FQNEAQ (reference sequence). The CDR3 has 14 amino acids.

This chain connects TRBV4-2 to TRBJ2-1; D unclear. Trimming stripped 0 bases from V and 7 bases from J, with 13 bases between. Per germline, CDR1 LGHNA and CDR2 YNFKEQ. The CDR3 loop spans 15 amino acids. CDR3 in DNA: TGTGCCAGCAGCCAAGAGATGCCCAAATATAATGAGCAGTTCTTC. As protein: CASSQEMPKYNEQFF.

This sequence joins TRBV20-1 and TRBJ2-1; the D is unclear. CDR3 length: 12 amino acids. V lost 3 bases and J 8 bases, leaving 11 bases between the germline ends. Germline V gene lookup returns CDR1 DFQATT and CDR2 SNEGSKA (reference sequence). The CDR3 coding sequence is TGCAGTGCTAGTCAGGATCGGTATGAGCAGTTCTTC. Its translation: CSASQDRYEQFF.

With regard to this clonotype: Germline is not matched at one junction end, which may reflect a read error. This rearrangement joins TRBV6-2 or TRBV6-3 to TRBJ1-5, with TRBD1 matching 10 bases. From germline, CDR1 is MNHEY and CDR2 SVGEGT. The CDR3 sequence is 15 residues long. CDR3 sequence reads: CTSSAGTGEYQPQHF. CDR3 DNA: TGTACCAGCAGCGCCGGGACAGGGGAGTATCAGCCTCAGCATTTT.

To note about this clonotype: It is likely a read error, because the conserved phenylalanine at the end of the CDR3 is missing. V and J are TRBV5-6 and TRBJ2-2; unclear D gene. CDR1 and CDR2 (germline): SGHDT, YYEEEE. CDR3 length equals 15 residues. CDR3 coding DNA: TGTGCCAGCAGCTTGGCAACCAGAGTCACCGAGGAGCTGTTTTAT. Its translation: CASSLATRVTEELFY.

The chain combines TRBV6-6 with TRBJ2-1, with D perhaps TRBD2 (6 bases). The CDR3 length is 16 residues. From germline, CDR1 is MNHNY and CDR2 SVGAGI (reference sequence). Trimming shortened V by 6 bases and J by 13 bases, and 28 bases separated the two germline ends. CDR3 amino acids: CASSRGLLASHTDQFF. Here the CDR3 DNA reads TGTGCCAGCAGCCGGGGCTTGCTAGCGTCCCATACTGACCAGTTCTTC.

The chain joins TRBV6-2 or TRBV6-3 to TRBJ2-5; D unclear. Germline V gene data show CDR1 as MNHEY and CDR2 as SVGEGT. The CDR3 has 14 residues. V was clipped by 1 base and J by 7 bases, with 13 bases between them. This CDR3 is CASSYLIVSMTQYF. CDR3 coding DNA: TGTGCCAGCAGTTACTTGATCGTTTCTATGACCCAGTACTTC.

The rearrangement links TRBV11-1 to TRBJ2-7; D is perhaps TRBD2 (5 bases). The CDR3 is made up of 14 amino acids. CDR1 and CDR2 from the germline V gene are SGHAT and FQDESV (reference sequence). Trimming left V 10 bases short and J 1 base short, with 17 bases between. The CDR3 region is CANSLATASYEQYF. The DNA for the CDR3 is TGTGCCAACAGTTTAGCGACGGCTTCCTACGAGCAGTACTTC.

In the case of this clonotype: The CDR3 carries no conserved terminal phenylalanine or tryptophan, so it likely arises from a read error. The DNA is omitted, as the CDR3 cannot be located on it reliably, and the CDR3 follows TCRdb's listing. V gene TRBV11-1 combines with J gene TRBJ2-1; the table's TRBD2 call for D was not verified on the DNA. Germline CDR1 SGHAT, CDR2 FQDESV (reference sequence). The CDR3 sequence runs 15 residues, both termini included. The CDR3 sequence is CASSWGGLLLGVKFV.

On this clonotype: A read error is likely, as this CDR3 ends without the conserved phenylalanine or tryptophan. V usage is TRBV7-9 and J usage is TRBJ2-1; D gene uncertain. V shed 5 bases and J shed 0 bases, with 14 bases lying between them. There are 16 residues in the CDR3. Germline CDR1 reads SEHNR; CDR2 reads FQNEAQ (reference sequence). The CDR3 here is CASSGRAADSYNEQFI. The CDR3 DNA reads TGTGCCAGCAGCGGACGGGCGGCGGACTCCTACAATGAGCAGTTCATC.

As to this clonotype: The CDR3 carries no conserved terminal phenylalanine or tryptophan, so it likely arises from a read error. This chain links TRBV13 with TRBJ1-1, with D perhaps matching TRBD1 (5 bases). Germline V gene lookup returns CDR1 PRHDT and CDR2 FYEKMQ (reference sequence). This CDR3 contains 17 residues. The DNA for the CDR3 is TGTGCCAGTAGCTTAGGAGGGTTTGGTAATAGGGGCACTGAAGCTTTCCTT. Its protein product is CASSLGGFGNRGTEAFL.

The genes are TRBV7-8 and TRBJ2-3, with D tentatively TRBD2 (5 bases). Germline CDR1 and CDR2: SGHVS and FQNEAQ. The V gene lost 7 bases and the J gene lost 4 bases, with 12 bases spanning the gap. CDR3 size: 13 residues. The CDR3 sequence is CASTLLVSDTQYF. The CDR3 nucleotides read TGTGCCAGCACTTTACTAGTATCAGATACGCAGTATTTT.

Comment on this clonotype: The junction does not match germline at one end; this may be a read error. This chain joins TRBV12-3 or TRBV12-4 and TRBJ2-5, with D maybe TRBD2 (5 bases). This CDR3 contains 14 residues. The CDR3 DNA is TGTGCCAGCAGCTCAACAGCGTGGGGAGAGACCCACTACTTC. Protein sequence: CASSSTAWGETHYF.

About this clonotype: Given the absence of the conserved phenylalanine or tryptophan at the CDR3 end, a read error is likely. It is unclear where the CDR3 begins or ends on the DNA, so no DNA is shown, and the CDR3 is as TCRdb lists it. The chain couples TRBV4-3 to TRBJ2-1. The germline CDR1 and CDR2 sequences are LGHNA and YSLEER. The CDR3 spans 14 residues, counting both ends. CDR3 sequence reads: CASSYTELVNEQLS.

The chain carries TRBV11-1 and TRBJ1-2; possible D gene TRBD1, 5 bases. This CDR3 contains 15 residues. V was trimmed by 6 bases and J by 5 bases, leaving 19 bases between them. CDR1 and CDR2 from the germline V gene are SGHAT and FQDESV (reference sequence). The CDR3 bases are TGTGCCAGCAGACCTTCGAACGGGACGTCTTATGGCTACACCTTC. This translates into CASRPSNGTSYGYTF.

With regard to this clonotype: This likely comes from a read error, as the CDR3 has no conserved phenylalanine or tryptophan at its end. This chain joins TRBV10-1 and TRBJ2-2; no definite D call. The CDR3 sequence is 13 residues long. Germline CDR1 WNHNN, CDR2 SYGVQD (reference sequence). CDR3 nucleotides: TGCACCAGCAGTGAACGAAACACCGGGGAGCTGTTTTCT. This gives the protein CTSSERNTGELFS.

In this sample, this clonotype turned up once. The chain has TRBV12-3 or TRBV12-4 and TRBJ2-4; maybe TRBD2 (6 bases). The ends were cut back, 10 bases at V and 8 bases at J, with 21 bases in the middle. This CDR3 has 14 amino acids. CDR3 in amino acids: CANSLGTGGDIQYF. Written as DNA, the CDR3 is TGTGCCAACAGCCTAGGGACCGGGGGAGACATTCAGTACTTC.

This clonotype came up many times. This chain joins TRBV6-5 and TRBJ1-2, with 11 bases fitting TRBD1. With 4 bases clipped from V and 6 bases from J, the junction kept 1 base outside the gene matches. CDR3 length equals 13 residues. CDR1 and CDR2 from the germline V gene are MNHEY and SVGAGI. Here the CDR3 DNA reads TGTGCCAGCAGTTGGACAGGGGGCAATGGCTACACCTTC. Translated, it gives CASSWTGGNGYTF.

Comments on this clonotype: The germline gene is not matched at one end of the junction; a read error may be the cause. V is TRBV5-6 and J is TRBJ2-3, with 8 nucleotides matching TRBD2. The germline gives CDR1 SGHDT, CDR2 YYEEEE. The CDR3 extends over 17 amino acids. The CDR3 spells CAISLSLAGRIADTQYF. For the CDR3, the DNA is TGTGCCATCAGCTTGTCTTTAGCGGGGAGGATAGCAGATACGCAGTATTTT.

In regard to this clonotype: One junction end disagrees with the germline gene, perhaps due to a read error. This chain connects TRBV29-1 to TRBJ1-1; D gene unclear. This CDR3 spans 13 amino acids. In germline, CDR1 is SQVTM, CDR2 ANQGSEA. CDR3 in amino acids: CSVVRSMNTEAFF. The CDR3 DNA sequence: TGTAGCGTTGTACGCAGCATGAACACTGAAGCTTTCTTT.

The chain uses TRBV29-1 and TRBJ2-1, with TRBD2 matching 9 bases. V gave up 6 bases and J gave up 14 bases; unmatched junction bases: 11. This CDR3 contains 12 residues. Germline values: CDR1 SQVTM, CDR2 ANQGSEA. DNA for the CDR3: TGCAGCGTATTAGCGGGAGAAATGAGGGAGTTCTTC. Translated: CSVLAGEMREFF.